The 3 T cell receptor beta chains below all came from one sample that was sequenced in a study of early T cells in non-severe SARS-CoV-2 infection. Each CDR3 protein gets one entry after TCRdb re-called the 5' RACE reads with MiXCR. The profile shows some 48,000 distinct CDR3 sequences, around 10% of them singletons. The sample was whole blood. The origin of the receptors is an adult who was a healthcare worker with PCR-confirmed SARS-CoV-2 infection or an uninfected control (not recorded which).

This clonotype was seen ten or more times. V gene TRBV20-1 combines with J gene TRBJ1-1, with D possibly matching TRBD1 (5 bases). CDR1 and CDR2 from the germline V gene are DFQATT and SNEGSKA (reference sequence). The V and J ends lost 4 bases and 11 bases respectively, with 11 bases between them. The CDR3 length is 10 residues. The CDR3 nucleotides read TGCAGTGCTACACCAGGGTCCGCTTTCTTT. It translates to CSATPGSAFF.

This clonotype was recorded a few times. CDR3 in amino acids: CASSTRQTSNQPQHF. The CDR3 nucleotides read TGTGCCAGCAGTACTAGACAGACTAGCAATCAGCCCCAGCATTTT. The gene calls are TRBV27 and TRBJ1-5, with D possibly being TRBD1 (5 bases). The CDR3 runs to 15 residues. V dropped 5 bases and J dropped 0 bases, with 11 bases sitting between them. From germline, CDR1 is MNHEY and CDR2 SMNVEV (reference sequence).

This clonotype was recorded a few times. The chain employs TRBV7-9 and TRBJ2-7, with D possibly being TRBD1 (6 bases). Looked up from germline, CDR1 is SEHNR and CDR2 is FQNEAQ (reference sequence). Deletions cut 5 bases from V and 3 bases from J, with 8 bases between. The CDR3 sequence is 12 residues long. CDR3 nucleotide sequence: TGTGCCAGCAGCCTACAGGGCTACGAGCAGTACTTC. Translated: CASSLQGYEQYF.